This T cell receptor (beta chain) derives from a study of blood T cells in healthy people across ages. V was cut by 6 bases and J by 6 bases, with 15 bases left in between. The CDR3 is made up of 15 amino acids. Germline loops: CDR1 ENHRY, CDR2 SYGVKD. As for this clonotype: Its specificity is unknown.

Using a J-beta primer mix together with a sample-barcoded 5' primer, a second PCR was run for 7 to 11 cycles. Researchers report that a template-switch adaptor with 12 random nucleotides tagged each cDNA molecule. One entry per CDR3 protein results from TCRdb running MiXCR on the 5' RACE reads. This sample yields approximately 810,000 distinct CDR3 sequences, of which more than 25% are seen a single time; 15% to 20% belongs to the top ten. Study-level results: Comparison with aged donors showed that long-lived donors had more naive CD4+ cells and higher diversity.

The sequence was obtained from a woman aged 80 or over in good health. The chain carries TRBV10-3 and TRBJ1-6, with D possibly being TRBD1 (6 bases). Sequenced: blood. The CDR3 sequence is CAISVGQILNSPLHF. CDR3 coding DNA: TGTGCCATCAGCGTCGGACAGATTCTTAATTCACCCCTCCACTTT.